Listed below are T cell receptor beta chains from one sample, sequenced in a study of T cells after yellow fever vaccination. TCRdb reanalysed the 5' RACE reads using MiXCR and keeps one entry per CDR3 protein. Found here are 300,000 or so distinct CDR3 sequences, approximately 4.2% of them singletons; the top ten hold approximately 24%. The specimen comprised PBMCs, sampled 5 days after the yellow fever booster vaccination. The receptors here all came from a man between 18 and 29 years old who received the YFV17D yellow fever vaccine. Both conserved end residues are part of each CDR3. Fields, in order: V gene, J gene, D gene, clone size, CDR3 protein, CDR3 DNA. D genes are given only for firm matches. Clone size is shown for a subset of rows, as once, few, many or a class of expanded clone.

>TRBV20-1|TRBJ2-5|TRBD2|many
CSARRRGGETQYF
TGCAGTGCTAGACGGCGGGGGGGAGAGACCCAGTACTTC
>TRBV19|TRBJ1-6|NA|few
CASSIIGGFVNSPLHF
TGTGCCAGTAGTATTATAGGGGGGTTTGTGAATTCACCCCTCCACTTT
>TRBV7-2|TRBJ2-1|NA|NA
CASSLVFSRVNEQFF
TGTGCCAGCAGCTTAGTTTTTAGTAGAGTGAATGAGCAGTTCTTC
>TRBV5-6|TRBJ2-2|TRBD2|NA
CASSLVTGGRKELFF
TGTGCCAGCAGCTTGGTTACGGGGGGGCGAAAGGAGCTGTTTTTT
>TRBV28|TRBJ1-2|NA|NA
CASTSQGLGYTF
TGTGCCAGCACCTCGCAGGGGTTGGGCTACACCTTC
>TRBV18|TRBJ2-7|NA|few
CASSNSSSYYEQYF
TGTGCCAGCTCAAATTCATCCTCCTACTACGAGCAGTACTTC
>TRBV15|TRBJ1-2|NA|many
CATSGRDTLNGYTF
TGTGCCACCAGCGGCCGGGACACCCTCAATGGCTACACCTTC
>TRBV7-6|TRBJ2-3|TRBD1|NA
CASSQGTGNTAGTDTQYF
TGTGCCAGCAGCCAAGGGACAGGGAATACGGCGGGCACAGATACGCAGTATTTT
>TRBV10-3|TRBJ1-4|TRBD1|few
CAISTGTDTEKLFF
TGTGCCATCAGTACCGGGACAGATACCGAAAAACTGTTTTTT
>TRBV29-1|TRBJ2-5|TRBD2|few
CSVPGRLAGGFGTQYF
TGCAGCGTCCCCGGAAGACTAGCGGGGGGTTTCGGGACCCAGTACTTC
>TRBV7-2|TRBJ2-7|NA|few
CASGTDQYF
TGTGCCAGCGGTACCGATCAGTACTTC
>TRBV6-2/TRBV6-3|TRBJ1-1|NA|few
CASSYSGGSTEAFF
TGTGCCAGCAGTTACTCGGGAGGGAGCACTGAAGCTTTCTTT
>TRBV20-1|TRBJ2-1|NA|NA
CSAIRKGRGAYNEQFF
TGCAGTGCTATAAGGAAGGGCAGGGGGGCCTACAATGAGCAGTTCTTC
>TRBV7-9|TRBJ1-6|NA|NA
CASSLAGQGVRSPLHF
TGTGCCAGCAGCTTAGCCGGGCAGGGAGTACGGTCACCCCTCCACTTT
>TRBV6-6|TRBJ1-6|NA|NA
CASTTLARTLPNSPLHF
TGTGCCAGCACTACACTGGCCCGGACGTTACCTAATTCACCCCTCCACTTT
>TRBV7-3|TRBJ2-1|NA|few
CASSLTYGDPSYNEQFF
TGTGCCAGCAGCTTAACGTACGGGGACCCCTCCTACAATGAGCAGTTCTTC
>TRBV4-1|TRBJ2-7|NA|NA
CASSQVFGRGYEQYF
TGCGCCAGCAGCCAAGTATTCGGTCGGGGCTACGAGCAGTACTTC
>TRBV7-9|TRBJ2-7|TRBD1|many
CASSSYRGRTPFYEQYF
TGTGCCAGCAGCTCTTACAGGGGGCGAACCCCCTTCTACGAGCAGTACTTC
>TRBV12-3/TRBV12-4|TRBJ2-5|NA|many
CASSLDETQYF
TGTGCCAGCAGTTTAGATGAGACCCAGTACTTC
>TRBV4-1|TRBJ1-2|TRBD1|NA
CASSPREAGGAGYTF
TGCGCCAGCAGCCCCCGCGAGGCAGGGGGAGCTGGCTACACCTTC
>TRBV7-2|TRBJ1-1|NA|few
CASSLDPPGTEAFF
TGTGCCAGCAGCTTAGATCCTCCGGGCACTGAAGCTTTCTTT
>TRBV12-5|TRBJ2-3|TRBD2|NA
CASGPSGVSTDTQYF
TGTGCTAGTGGCCCTAGCGGGGTGAGCACAGATACGCAGTATTTT
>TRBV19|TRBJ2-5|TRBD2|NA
CASSTWTSGRETQYF
TGTGCCAGTAGTACCTGGACTAGCGGGCGGGAGACCCAGTACTTC
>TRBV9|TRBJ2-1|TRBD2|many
CASSARGGIDNEQFF
TGTGCCAGCAGCGCGCGGGGGGGAATCGACAATGAGCAGTTCTTC
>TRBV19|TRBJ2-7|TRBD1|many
CASRGTGAYEQYF
TGTGCCAGCAGAGGGACAGGGGCCTACGAGCAGTACTTC
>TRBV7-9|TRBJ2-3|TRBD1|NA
CASSLLQTGFLDTQYF
TGTGCCAGCAGCCTTCTTCAGACAGGGTTCCTGGATACGCAGTATTTT
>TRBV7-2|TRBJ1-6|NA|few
CASSLDAGALHF
TGTGCCAGCAGCTTAGACGCCGGGGCCCTCCACTTT
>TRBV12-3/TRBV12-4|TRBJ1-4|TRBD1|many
CASSSRGGQGSEKLFF
TGTGCCAGCAGTTCGCGGGGTGGACAGGGGTCTGAAAAACTGTTTTTT
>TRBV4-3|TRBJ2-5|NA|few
CASSPGQTMGTQYF
TGCGCCAGCAGCCCCGGACAGACAATGGGGACCCAGTACTTC